The entry below describes one T cell receptor beta chain. The antigen is unknown. V was trimmed by 6 bases and J by 8 bases, leaving 12 bases between them. The germline CDR1 and CDR2 sequences are SGHRS and YFSETQ. The CDR3 sequence is 13 residues long. These data are taken from a study of cytomegalovirus exposure and HLA in healthy donors. Study outcomes and limitations: In a later analysis, HLA-associated TCR beta chains were more clonally expanded than equally common others. Immune exposure was documented only through CMV serostatus.

PCR involved 60 Vbeta and 13 Jbeta primers. Generated by immunoSEQ multiplex PCR, the TCRdb table keeps only in-frame clones and is missing some. This sample has roughly 130,000 clones, with more than 80% found just once. The rearrangement links TRBV5-1 to TRBJ1-6; D gene uncertain. Sequencing was done on a sample of PBMCs. The receptor's source is a male donor in good health and CMV-seronegative. CDR3 region: CASKRVSDSPLHF. DNA for the CDR3: TGCGCCAGCAAACGTGTTTCGGATTCACCCCTCCACTTT.